These 13 T cell receptor beta chains were sequenced from one sample in a study of lymphopenia after photon versus proton radiotherapy. Clones were sequenced by immunoSEQ multiplex PCR, and TCRdb holds only the in-frame ones, with some missing. Among roughly 23,000 clones, 80% to 95% were seen once, and the ten largest hold less than 9.5%. The sample here was peripheral blood, taken from a patient treated with proton-based radiotherapy. These receptors originate from a woman in her seventies with pancreatic cancer. Some clones in this sample may be carry-over from other donors' samples.

The V and J genes are TRBV6-1 and TRBJ2-4, with a weak D call TRBD2 (6 bases). Germline CDR1 reads MNHNS; CDR2 reads SASEGT. The CDR3 consists of 12 residues. Trimming took off 11 bases at V and 3 bases at J, with 11 bases between the two ends. CDR3 sequence: CAGGVDKNIQYF. The CDR3 nucleotides are TGTGCCGGAGGGGTGGACAAAAACATTCAGTACTTC.

The chain joins TRBV5-6 to TRBJ2-7, with 9 bases matching TRBD1. Germline CDR1 is SGHDT and CDR2 is YYEEEE. Trimming removed 4 bases from V and 2 bases from J; junction bases left unmatched: 4. CDR3 size: 14 residues. CDR3 protein: CASSTGQGPYEQYF. The DNA for the CDR3 is TGTGCCAGCAGCACGGGACAGGGCCCCTACGAGCAGTACTTC.

The CDR3 protein is CASSSGTGFEQYF. The CDR3 region has the DNA TGCGCCAGCAGCTCCGGGACAGGGTTCGAGCAGTACTTC. The rearrangement joins TRBV4-3 to TRBJ2-7, with TRBD1 identical over 9 bases. V shed 5 bases, J shed 6 bases, and the junction held 5 bases outside the gene matches. CDR3 length equals 13 residues. Germline CDR1 is LGHNA and CDR2 is YSLEER.

V and J are TRBV2 and TRBJ2-2; a possible D gene is TRBD1 (6 bases). V lost 9 bases and J lost 4, with 15 bases in between. Germline CDR1 is SNHLY and CDR2 is FYNNEI. The CDR3 is 14 amino acids. The CDR3 is CASRAETGTGELFF. The DNA of the CDR3 is TGTGCCAGTAGAGCGGAGACAGGCACCGGGGAGCTGTTTTTT.

V is TRBV15 and J is TRBJ1-1; no definite D call. Germline CDR1 and CDR2: LNHNV and YYDKDF (reference sequence). The CDR3 is 17 residues long. Trimming removed 0 bases from V and 0 bases from J, with 14 bases in between. The CDR3, as DNA: TGTGCCACCAGCAGAGATACCTCGATGGTTCTGAACACTGAAGCTTTCTTT. This translates into CATSRDTSMVLNTEAFF.

The chain joins TRBV10-3 to TRBJ2-6; no reliable D call. V lost 4 bases to trimming and J lost 0 bases, with 4 bases between them. Germline lookup yields CDR1 ENHRY and CDR2 SYGVKD. CDR3 size: 14 residues. The CDR3 bases are TGTGCCATCAGTGGATACTCTGGGGCCAACGTCCTGACTTTC. It translates to CAISGYSGANVLTF.

The V gene is TRBV19, the J gene TRBJ2-7; 11 bases agree with TRBD2. Germline V lookup: CDR1 LNHDA, CDR2 SQIVND (reference sequence). The trim removed 5 bases at V and 2 bases at J, leaving 5 bases unmatched. This CDR3 is built from 15 residues. CDR3 coding DNA: TGTGCCAGTAGTCTCTCGACTAGCGGGGCCTACGAGCAGTACTTC. Residues: CASSLSTSGAYEQYF.

In its sample, this clone was seen a few times. V is TRBV5-1 and J is TRBJ1-1, with 8 positions matching TRBD1. J gave up 0 bases and V 3 bases, and 7 bases lay outside the gene matches. Germline assignment: CDR1 SGHRS and CDR2 YFSETQ. The CDR3 loop spans 16 amino acids. This CDR3 reads CASSWTGTFMNTEAFF. The CDR3 nucleotides are TGCGCCAGCAGCTGGACAGGGACGTTCATGAACACTGAAGCTTTCTTT. Full variable domain (outside the CDR3, taken from reference TRBV5-1 and TRBJ1-1): KAGVTQTPRYLIKTRGQQVTLSCSPISGHRSVSWYQQTPGQGLQFLFEYFSETQRNKGNFPGRFSGRQFSNSRSEMNVSTLELGDSALYLCASSWTGTFMNTEAFFGQGTRLTVV.

The chain combines TRBV7-2 with TRBJ2-3; the D gene is possibly TRBD2 (6 bases). Germline lookup yields CDR1 SGHTA and CDR2 FQGNSA. The CDR3 contains 15 residues. V lost 0 bases and J lost 2, with 9 bases in between. As DNA, the CDR3 is TGTGCCAGCAGCTTAGCGGAGGGATCCACAGATACGCAGTATTTT. This codes for CASSLAEGSTDTQYF.

The V gene is TRBV4-3, the J gene TRBJ1-2, with D uncertain. CDR3 length equals 15 residues. Trimming cost V 0 bases and J 7 bases, with 15 bases left between them. CDR1 and CDR2 from the germline V gene are LGHNA and YSLEER. CDR3 residues: CASSQERIPRGGYTF. Here the CDR3 DNA reads TGCGCCAGCAGCCAAGAGAGAATTCCGCGTGGTGGCTACACCTTC.

This clone was seen only once. The rearrangement joins TRBV7-2 to TRBJ2-1, with D unresolved. The CDR3 covers 15 residues. Between the trimmed V and J ends, which lost 1 base and 1 base, there was a span of 8 bases. CDR1 is SGHTA, CDR2 FQGNSA, per germline. The CDR3, as DNA: TGTGCCAGCAGCTTAGGCCTAGGGTCCTACAATGAGCAGTTCTTC. Protein product: CASSLGLGSYNEQFF.

The V call is TRBV19, the J call TRBJ2-7; 13 bases map to TRBD2. The CDR3 runs to 13 residues. CDR1 is LNHDA, CDR2 SQIVND, per germline (reference sequence). CDR3 protein: CAELAGGPGEQYF. The CDR3 nucleotides read TGTGCAGAACTAGCGGGAGGGCCGGGGGAGCAGTACTTC.

The sample holds a few counts of this clone. V usage is TRBV5-6 and J usage is TRBJ2-5, with unresolved D. Trimming took off 3 bases at V and 5 bases at J, with 14 bases between the two ends. The germline V gene encodes CDR1 SGHDT and CDR2 YYEEEE. The CDR3 has 14 residues. The CDR3 nucleotides are TGTGCCAGCAGCTCCTATATGATGGGGGAGACCCAGTACTTC. Protein sequence: CASSSYMMGETQYF.